The 13 T cell receptor beta chains below come from one sample, sequenced in a study of control samples from healthy donors and cancer patients. Only in-frame clones appear in the TCRdb table, and some are missing; sequencing was by immunoSEQ multiplex PCR. In the table there are just over 90,000 clones, roughly nine tenths of which are singletons. Sequencing was performed on blood. The receptor set was obtained from a woman between 45 and 60 years old in good health.

The chain joins TRBV6-1 to TRBJ1-2; D unclear. The CDR3 has 13 residues. Trimming took off 2 bases at V and 4 bases at J, with 8 bases between the two ends. Germline V gene sequence: CDR1 MNHNS, CDR2 SASEGT. In DNA form, the CDR3 reads TGTGCCAGCAGTGAATATGGATCCTATGGCTACACCTTC. The encoded protein is CASSEYGSYGYTF.

The rearrangement links TRBV5-6 to TRBJ1-4, with no clear D. V shed 4 bases and J shed 2 bases, with 12 bases lying between them. The length of the CDR3 is 15 residues. Germline assignment: CDR1 SGHDT and CDR2 YYEEEE. The CDR3 region is CASSLQIRTNEKLFF. CDR3 coding DNA: TGTGCCAGCAGCCTACAAATTCGGACTAATGAAAAACTGTTTTTT.

The chain joins TRBV28 to TRBJ1-2; the D gene is possibly TRBD1 (5 bases). Germline V gene lookup returns CDR1 MDHEN and CDR2 SYDVKM. V gave up 3 bases and J gave up 5 bases, with 7 bases separating them. This CDR3 comprises 12 residues. The CDR3 protein is CASSLGGYGYTF. CDR3 DNA: TGTGCCAGCAGTTTGGGGGGGTATGGCTACACCTTC.

This clone was counted many times. The V and J genes are TRBV19 and TRBJ1-2; a weak D match, TRBD1 (5 bases). The germline V and J ends were trimmed by 7 bases and 4 bases, with 19 bases remaining between them. This CDR3 is built from 15 residues. Germline V gene sequence: CDR1 LNHDA, CDR2 SQIVND (reference sequence). CDR3 residues: CASTVGSGQTYGYTF. The DNA of the CDR3 is TGTGCCAGTACCGTTGGGTCAGGGCAGACCTATGGCTACACCTTC.

The chain uses TRBV7-2 and TRBJ2-7; D ambiguous. V was cut by 2 bases and J by 3 bases, with 14 bases left in between. CDR1 is SGHTA, CDR2 FQGNSA, per germline. The CDR3 length is 15 residues. The CDR3 region is CASSLNIVRHYEQYF. CDR3 DNA: TGTGCCAGCAGCTTAAATATAGTAAGACACTACGAGCAGTACTTC.

The chain links TRBV6-6 to TRBJ1-5; D unclear. Trimming took 7 bases from V and 2 from J, leaving 18 bases between them. CDR1 is MNHNY and CDR2 is SVGAGI in the germline V gene (reference sequence). CDR3 length: 16 amino acids. The DNA of the CDR3 is TGTGCCAGCATATCGGGGAATGGAAATGGCAATCAGCCCCAGCATTTT. This sequence encodes CASISGNGNGNQPQHF.

This clone has a single count. This sequence joins TRBV3-1 (or the pseudogene TRBV3-2) and TRBJ2-7; TRBD2 matches 14 bases. The CDR3 length is 16 residues. V lost 4 bases, J lost 5 bases, and 7 bases stayed unmatched. CDR1 is LGHDT and CDR2 is YNNKEL in the germline V gene (reference sequence). The CDR3 is CASSPGLAGGSHEQYF. DNA of the CDR3: TGTGCCAGCAGCCCTGGACTAGCGGGAGGATCCCACGAGCAGTACTTC.

This chain uses TRBV6-5 with TRBJ1-3, with D unclear. The CDR3 length is 14 residues. Trimming cost V 7 bases and J 0 bases, with 10 bases left between them. CDR1 MNHEY and CDR2 SVGAGI come from the germline V gene. The CDR3 loop reads CASKIHDSGNTIYF. In DNA, the CDR3 is TGTGCCAGCAAGATACACGACTCTGGAAACACCATATATTTT.

This clone has only one observation. The chain recombines TRBV28 with TRBJ1-2, with a weak D call TRBD1 (6 bases). V was trimmed by 3 bases and J by 8 bases, leaving 22 bases between them. The CDR3 runs 16 residues. Germline V gives CDR1 MDHEN, CDR2 SYDVKM. Here the CDR3 reads CASSLSQQGSFGGYTF. The CDR3 nucleotides are TGTGCCAGCAGTTTGAGTCAACAGGGCTCTTTCGGAGGCTACACCTTC.

This sequence joins TRBV7-2 and TRBJ2-1, with TRBD1 matching over 7 bases. The CDR3 extends over 15 amino acids. Germline values: CDR1 SGHTA, CDR2 FQGNSA. J gave up 7 bases and V 2 bases, and 8 bases lay outside the gene matches. This chain's CDR3 is CASSLRQGVWNEQFF. CDR3 in DNA: TGTGCCAGCAGCTTACGCCAGGGGGTCTGGAATGAGCAGTTCTTC. The entire variable domain, with the rest obtained from reference TRBV7-2 and TRBJ2-1, is as follows: GAGVSQSPSNKVTEKGKDVELRCDPISGHTALYWYRQSLGQGLEFLIYFQGNSAPDKSGLPSDRFSAERTGGSVSTLTIQRTQQEDSAVYLCASSLRQGVWNEQFFGPGTRLTVL.

V usage is TRBV5-6 and J usage is TRBJ2-6; 7 positions match TRBD1. V shed 6 bases, J shed 0 bases, and the junction held 12 bases outside the gene matches. Germline V CDR1 and CDR2: SGHDT, YYEEEE. CDR3 length: 18 residues. CDR3 region: CASNLLGQYFSGANVLTF. The CDR3 nucleotides are TGTGCCAGCAACCTACTGGGACAGTATTTCTCTGGGGCCAACGTCCTGACTTTC. The full variable domain, its missing parts supplied by reference TRBV5-6 and TRBJ2-6, is DAGVTQSPTHLIKTRGQQVTLRCSPKSGHDTVSWYQQALGQGPQFIFQYYEEEERQRGNFPDRFSGHQFPNYSSELNVNALLLGDSALYLCASNLLGQYFSGANVLTFGAGSRLTVL.

This sequence joins TRBV3-1 (or the pseudogene TRBV3-2) and TRBJ2-1, with 7 bases aligning to TRBD1. Trimming at V came to 1 base and at J to 5 bases, leaving 5 bases not matched to a gene. The germline gives CDR1 LGHDT, CDR2 YNNKEL (reference sequence). The CDR3 extends over 15 amino acids. CDR3 region: CASSQALGGHNEQFF. The CDR3 coding sequence is TGTGCCAGCAGCCAAGCTTTAGGGGGCCACAATGAGCAGTTCTTC.

This clone occurred once. This chain connects TRBV24-1 to TRBJ2-1; a possible D gene is TRBD2 (5 bases). This CDR3 has 12 residues. Trimming shortened V by 3 bases and J by 15 bases, and 14 bases separated the two germline ends. Per germline, CDR1 KGHDR and CDR2 SFDVKD. CDR3 residues: CATSDPLGRGFF. The CDR3 DNA sequence: TGTGCCACCAGTGATCCGCTCGGTCGGGGGTTCTTC.